The 2 T cell receptor beta chains below all came from one sample that was sequenced in a study of T cells in Graves' hyperthyroidism and ophthalmopathy. Amplified regions were TCR beta CDR3 sequences from RNA transcripts. The TCR CDR3 first-round RT-PCR relied on the HTBI primer set. Each CDR3 protein gets one entry after TCRdb re-called the multiplex PCR reads with MiXCR. The sample carries under 400,000 distinct CDR3 sequences, around 18% recorded once. The sequenced material came from blood. The receptor source for this set is a woman in her thirties or forties with Graves' ophthalmopathy.

V and J are TRBV7-2 and TRBJ2-7; tentative D call: TRBD2 (7 bases). The CDR3 is 14 amino acids. Germline-derived CDR1 and CDR2 are SGHTA and FQGNSA. The V and J ends lost 2 bases and 3 bases respectively, with 11 bases between them. In DNA form, the CDR3 reads TGTGCCAGCAGCTTATGGGGGGGGCTCTACGAGCAGTACTTC. Amino acids: CASSLWGGLYEQYF. Variable domain in full (rest from reference TRBV7-2 and TRBJ2-7): GAGVSQSPSNKVTEKGKDVELRCDPISGHTALYWYRQSLGQGLEFLIYFQGNSAPDKSGLPSDRFSAERTGGSVSTLTIQRTQQEDSAVYLCASSLWGGLYEQYFGPGTRLTVT.

This clonotype was seen only once. The genes are TRBV6-2 or TRBV6-3 and TRBJ2-7; 8 bases fit TRBD1. In germline, CDR1 is MNHEY, CDR2 SVGEGT. This CDR3 spans 15 amino acids. The junction had 12 bases not matched to a gene; V was cut back by 6 bases and J by 5 bases. The CDR3, as DNA: TGTGCCAGCAGCCGGACAGGGATATACCGGAACGAGCAGTACTTC. Its protein product is CASSRTGIYRNEQYF.